This T cell receptor beta chain was recorded in a study of blood T cells in healthy people across ages. General observations from the study: PBMC samples, being unsorted, prevented any conclusive comparison of naive and antigen-experienced cells.

Regarding this clonotype: Its antigen is unknown.

Combining a sample-barcoded 5' primer with a J-beta primer mix, a second PCR ran for roughly 7 to 11 cycles. Individual samples furnished no less than 3 million CDR3-containing paired-end reads apiece. TCRdb ran MiXCR on the 5' RACE reads and lists one entry per CDR3 protein. The sample carries approximately 770,000 distinct CDR3 sequences, nearly 60% recorded once. Every sample gave at least 6 micrograms of total RNA when it was extracted. The receptor was isolated from a man younger than 40 in good health. The sequenced sample was blood.

CDR3 sequence: CSAREAGTGFSHGYTF. As DNA, the CDR3 is TGCAGTGCTAGAGAGGCCGGGACAGGGTTCAGTCATGGCTACACCTTC. The chain couples TRBV20-1 to TRBJ1-2; 9 bases are a match to TRBD1. The CDR3 spans 16 residues. The J segment lost 6 bases and the V segment lost 0 bases, leaving 11 bases of the junction unmatched. Germline assignment: CDR1 DFQATT and CDR2 SNEGSKA (reference sequence).